One and the same sample provided the 23 T cell receptor beta chains below, sequenced in a study of T cells in Graves' hyperthyroidism and ophthalmopathy. Using RNA transcripts as the source, TCR beta CDR3 regions were amplified. Using the HTBI primer set, a first-round RT-PCR was run on the TCR CDR3. One entry per CDR3 protein results from TCRdb running MiXCR on the multiplex PCR reads. The sample carries roughly 98,000 distinct CDR3 sequences, about 40% recorded once. Sequencing was carried out using peripheral blood or thyroid tissue (not recorded which). The origin of the receptors is a woman in her twenties or thirties with Graves' hyperthyroidism.

This clonotype was picked up many times. The genes are TRBV20-1 and TRBJ2-7; tentatively, D is TRBD1 (10 bases). This CDR3 has 14 residues. Germline V gene sequence: CDR1 DFQATT, CDR2 SNEGSKA (reference sequence). The V gene lost 3 bases and the J gene lost 9 bases, with 21 bases spanning the gap. The CDR3 DNA reads as TGCAGTGCTAGCGACAGGGGGCGGGGGGGGGGGCAGTACTTC. It is translated as CSASDRGRGGGQYF.

Points on this clonotype: One junction end disagrees with the germline gene, perhaps due to a read error. The chain recombines TRBV7-3 with TRBJ2-2; TRBD1 or TRBD2 may be the D gene (6 bases each). Germline CDR1 SGHTA, CDR2 FQGTGA. The CDR3 is made up of 17 amino acids. The CDR3 bases are TGCGCCAGCAGCCCCGGTGGCGGGGCAGGGGTCTCCGGGGAGCTGTTTTTT. Its translation is CASSPGGGAGVSGELFF. The variable domain in full, completed from reference TRBV7-3 and TRBJ2-2, reads GAGVSQTPSNKVTEKGKYVELRCDPISGHTALYWYRQSLGQGPEFLIYFQGTGAADDSGLPNDRFFAVRPEGSVSTLKIQRTERGDSAVYLCASSPGGGAGVSGELFFGEGSRLTVL.

To note about this clonotype: The junction departs from germline at one end; a sequencing error may be responsible. The rearrangement joins TRBV6-5 to TRBJ2-6; 10 bases map to TRBD1. The CDR3 loop spans 13 amino acids. Per germline, CDR1 MNHEY and CDR2 SVGAGI. The CDR3 region has the DNA TGTGCCAGCAGGGGGACAGGGGCGAACGTCCTGACTTTC. This translates into CASRGTGANVLTF.

The chain couples TRBV9 to TRBJ2-2; no clear D gene. Germline-derived CDR1 and CDR2 are SGDLS and YYNGEE. This CDR3 is 12 amino acids long. Trimming removed 2 bases at V and 8 bases at J, with 7 bases between. The CDR3 sequence is CASSVSQGELFF. Here the CDR3 DNA reads TGTGCCAGCAGCGTGTCACAGGGGGAGCTGTTTTTT. Together with reference TRBV9 and TRBJ2-2, the CDR3 gives the full variable domain: DSGVTQTPKHLITATGQRVTLRCSPRSGDLSVYWYQQSLDQGLQFLIQYYNGEERAKGNILERFSAQQFPDLHSELNLSSLELGDSALYFCASSVSQGELFFGEGSRLTVL.

This clonotype appeared many times. V gene TRBV25-1 combines with J gene TRBJ2-5; D is unclear. V was cut by 2 bases and J by 3 bases, with 16 bases left in between. CDR1 is MGHDK, CDR2 SYGVNS, per germline. There are 16 residues in the CDR3. The CDR3 region has the DNA TGTGCCAGCAGTGAAGCGGCCTTAGGGCACAAAGAGACCCAGTACTTC. Its translation: CASSEAALGHKETQYF.

A remark on this clonotype: A much more abundant neighbour one base away suggests this may be a read error. This rearrangement joins TRBV27 to TRBJ1-1; D uncertain. There are 12 residues in the CDR3. The germline gives CDR1 MNHEY, CDR2 SMNVEV (reference sequence). V lost 6 bases to trimming and J lost 5 bases, with 10 bases between them. The CDR3 here is CASRFKGTEAFF. CDR3 nucleotide sequence: TGTGCCAGCAGATTCAAGGGAACTGAAGCTTTCTTT.

This clonotype was counted ten times or more. The chain uses TRBV4-1 and TRBJ2-7; the match to TRBD2 covers 8 bases. Per germline, CDR1 MGHRA and CDR2 YSYEKL. The length of the CDR3 is 16 residues. Unmatched junction bases numbered 7, after V lost 1 base and J lost 2 bases. This CDR3 reads CASSQGGAGVAYEQYF. The CDR3 DNA is TGCGCCAGCAGCCAAGGGGGAGCGGGGGTCGCCTACGAGCAGTACTTC.

At least ten counts were recorded for this clonotype. The chain recombines TRBV9 with TRBJ2-7; TRBD1 might be the D (6 bases). The CDR3 contains 14 residues. V lost 0 bases, J lost 7 bases, and 14 bases lay in between. Germline CDR1 reads SGDLS; CDR2 reads YYNGEE. The CDR3: CASSVGQVTVEQYF. In DNA form, the CDR3 reads TGTGCCAGCAGCGTAGGACAGGTAACGGTTGAGCAGTACTTC.

In this sample, this clonotype turned up a few times. The CDR3 DNA reads TGCAGTGCTAGTCCCGGCGACTATGGCTACACCTTC. Protein product: CSASPGDYGYTF. The rearrangement joins TRBV20-1 to TRBJ1-2, with D hard to call. With 3 bases removed from V and 3 bases from J, the gap between germline ends came to 8 bases. CDR1 and CDR2 from the germline V gene are DFQATT and SNEGSKA (reference sequence). This CDR3 spans 12 amino acids.

The chain uses TRBV7-9 and TRBJ1-5; no clear D gene. Trimming pared 3 bases from V and 6 bases from J, leaving 12 bases between. The CDR3 spans 14 residues. Germline assignment: CDR1 SEHNR and CDR2 FQNEAQ (reference sequence). The CDR3 loop reads CASSLEGLRQPQHF. The CDR3 DNA is TGTGCCAGCAGCTTGGAGGGCTTACGTCAGCCCCAGCATTTT. The variable domain in full, completed from reference TRBV7-9 and TRBJ1-5, reads DTGVSQNPRHKITKRGQNVTFRCDPISEHNRLYWYRQTLGQGPEFLTYFQNEAQLEKSRLLSDRFSAERPKGSFSTLEIQRTEQGDSAMYLCASSLEGLRQPQHFGDGTRLSIL.

CDR3 amino acids: CASSLGFTLARETQYF. Here the CDR3 DNA reads TGTGCCAGCAGCCTGGGCTTCACCTTAGCGAGAGAGACCCAGTACTTC. The chain combines TRBV7-9 with TRBJ2-5; tentatively, D is TRBD2 (5 bases). V was trimmed by 5 bases and J by 4 bases, leaving 20 bases between them. The CDR3 is made up of 16 amino acids. Germline values: CDR1 SEHNR, CDR2 FQNEAQ (reference sequence). Using reference TRBV7-9 and TRBJ2-5 for the parts outside the CDR3, the full variable domain is DTGVSQNPRHKITKRGQNVTFRCDPISEHNRLYWYRQTLGQGPEFLTYFQNEAQLEKSRLLSDRFSAERPKGSFSTLEIQRTEQGDSAMYLCASSLGFTLARETQYFGPGTRLLVL.

This clonotype occurred many times. The rearrangement joins TRBV25-1 to TRBJ2-2; 16 nucleotides align to TRBD2. CDR1 is MGHDK and CDR2 is SYGVNS in the germline V gene. The CDR3 consists of 20 residues. V shed 7 bases, J shed 6 bases, and the junction held 17 bases outside the gene matches. The CDR3 coding sequence is TGTGCCAGCACCAAAAACCCGGGACTAGCGGGAGGGCCTTACCCCGGGGAGCTGTTTTTT. Translating gives CASTKNPGLAGGPYPGELFF.

About this clonotype: Its ends do not fully match the called genes, so a read error is possible. This chain's CDR3 is CASSERGNQSQHF. Here the CDR3 DNA reads TGCGCCAGCAGCGAACGGGGGAATCAGTCCCAGCATTTT. The chain joins TRBV5-1 to TRBJ1-5; TRBD1 might be the D (5 bases). The germline V gene has CDR1 SGHRS and CDR2 YFSETQ. This CDR3 spans 13 amino acids.

This clonotype was seen a few times. Here the CDR3 reads CASTPEGGEIYEQYF. The CDR3 bases are TGTGCCAGCACCCCAGAGGGGGGAGAGATATACGAGCAGTACTTC. This rearrangement joins TRBV3-1 to TRBJ2-7; D tentatively fits TRBD1 or TRBD2 (6 bases each). With 7 bases removed from V and 4 bases from J, the gap between germline ends came to 20 bases. The CDR3 is made up of 15 amino acids. The germline gives CDR1 LGHDT, CDR2 YNNKEL (reference sequence).

This clonotype was picked up a small number of times. One junction end disagrees with the germline gene, perhaps due to a read error. The chain carries TRBV5-1 and TRBJ2-5; a possible D gene is TRBD2 (6 bases). CDR1 and CDR2 (germline): SGHRS, YFSETQ. The CDR3 loop spans 15 amino acids. The CDR3 reads CASSLQGGTQETQYF. The CDR3 nucleotides are TGTGCCAGCAGCTTGCAGGGAGGAACCCAAGAGACCCAGTACTTC.

This clonotype was detected once. V gene TRBV5-1 combines with J gene TRBJ2-1, with TRBD2 matching 13 bases. Germline trimming cut 2 bases from V and 5 bases from J; bases unmatched to any gene: 7. The CDR3 is 17 residues long. The germline CDR1 and CDR2 sequences are SGHRS and YFSETQ. CDR3 amino acids: CASSLILAGGWDNEQFF. The CDR3 region has the DNA TGCGCCAGCAGCTTAATACTAGCGGGAGGGTGGGACAATGAGCAGTTCTTC.

This chain connects TRBV2 to TRBJ1-1; D is unresolved. The CDR3 extends over 11 amino acids. Germline lookup yields CDR1 SNHLY and CDR2 FYNNEI. Trimming removed 7 bases at V and 11 bases at J, with 14 bases between. DNA for the CDR3: TGTGCCAGCATCGAGGCCGCCAGGGCTTTCTTT. Protein product: CASIEAARAFF.

This clonotype was seen repeatedly, ten times or more. The chain is built from TRBV20-1 and TRBJ1-4; D uncertain. Germline lookup yields CDR1 DFQATT and CDR2 SNEGSKA (reference sequence). The germline V and J ends were trimmed by 4 bases and 5 bases, with 5 bases remaining between them. This CDR3 spans 11 amino acids. The CDR3: CSAKQNEKLFF. The CDR3 DNA sequence: TGCAGTGCTAAGCAGAATGAAAAACTGTTTTTT.

The chain is built from TRBV7-2 and TRBJ2-7, with 12 bases matching TRBD2. Germline V gives CDR1 SGHTA, CDR2 FQGNSA. CDR3 length equals 17 residues. Trimming cost V 1 base and J 0 bases; bases outside gene matches: 4. Here the CDR3 reads CASSLGTSGVGSYEQYF. The CDR3 region has the DNA TGTGCCAGCAGCTTAGGGACTAGCGGGGTGGGCTCCTACGAGCAGTACTTC.

Ten or more counts support this clonotype. V and J are TRBV7-3 and TRBJ1-1; no firm D call. Germline V gives CDR1 SGHTA, CDR2 FQGTGA. This CDR3 contains 13 residues. V lost 3 bases, J lost 2 bases, and 7 bases lay in between. The CDR3 DNA follows: TGTGCCAGCAGCTTGAGAATTAACACTGAAGCTTTCTTT. Protein product: CASSLRINTEAFF.

The chain's CDR3 is CSAADFTDTQYF. CDR3 bases: TGCAGTGCGGCTGACTTCACAGATACGCAGTATTTT. This chain joins TRBV20-1 and TRBJ2-3, with no clear D. V was clipped by 6 bases and J by 2 bases, with 9 bases between them. Per germline, CDR1 DFQATT and CDR2 SNEGSKA (reference sequence). This CDR3 spans 12 amino acids.

This clonotype was observed a handful of times. This chain uses TRBV2 with TRBJ1-1; D is undetermined. CDR3 length equals 13 residues. The V and J ends lost 5 bases and 4 bases respectively, with 11 bases between them. Germline lookup yields CDR1 SNHLY and CDR2 FYNNEI. The CDR3 is CASSQWMGTEAFF. In DNA, the CDR3 is TGTGCCAGCAGTCAGTGGATGGGCACTGAAGCTTTCTTT.

This clonotype was seen many times. This rearrangement joins TRBV3-1 to TRBJ1-6; D is uncertain. The CDR3 is made up of 13 amino acids. The germline CDR1 and CDR2 sequences are LGHDT and YNNKEL (reference sequence). V was clipped by 3 bases and J by 6 bases, with 6 bases between them. The CDR3 coding sequence is TGTGCCAGCAGCCAGCGCGTTAATTCACCCCTCCACTTT. It encodes CASSQRVNSPLHF.